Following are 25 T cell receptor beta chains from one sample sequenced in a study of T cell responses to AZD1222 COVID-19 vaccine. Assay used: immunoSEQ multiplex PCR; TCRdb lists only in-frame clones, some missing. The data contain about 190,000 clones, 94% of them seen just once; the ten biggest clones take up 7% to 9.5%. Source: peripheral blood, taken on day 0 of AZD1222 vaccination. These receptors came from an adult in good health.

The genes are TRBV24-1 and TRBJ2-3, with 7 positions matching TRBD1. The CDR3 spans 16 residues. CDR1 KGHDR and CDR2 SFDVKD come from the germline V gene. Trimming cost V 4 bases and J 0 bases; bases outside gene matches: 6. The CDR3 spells CATSDPGTDSTDTQYF. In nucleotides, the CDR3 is TGTGCCACCAGTGACCCCGGGACAGATAGCACAGATACGCAGTATTTT.

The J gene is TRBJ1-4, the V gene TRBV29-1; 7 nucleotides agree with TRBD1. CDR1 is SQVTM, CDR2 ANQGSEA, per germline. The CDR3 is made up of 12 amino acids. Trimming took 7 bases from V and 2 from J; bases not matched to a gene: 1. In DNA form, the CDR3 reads TGCAGCGGGGGACAGACTAATGAAAAACTGTTTTTT. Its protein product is CSGGQTNEKLFF.

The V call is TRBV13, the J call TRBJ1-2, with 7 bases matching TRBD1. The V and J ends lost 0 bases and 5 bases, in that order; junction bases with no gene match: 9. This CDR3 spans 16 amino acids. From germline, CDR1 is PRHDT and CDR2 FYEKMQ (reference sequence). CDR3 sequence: CASSLGSRQGEYGYTF. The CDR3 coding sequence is TGTGCCAGCAGCTTAGGATCAAGACAGGGAGAGTATGGCTACACCTTC. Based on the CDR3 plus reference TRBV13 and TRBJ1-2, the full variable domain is AAGVIQSPRHLIKEKRETATLKCYPIPRHDTVYWYQQGPGQDPQFLISFYEKMQSDKGSIPDRFSAQQFSDYHSELNMSSLELGDSALYFCASSLGSRQGEYGYTFGSGTRLTVV.

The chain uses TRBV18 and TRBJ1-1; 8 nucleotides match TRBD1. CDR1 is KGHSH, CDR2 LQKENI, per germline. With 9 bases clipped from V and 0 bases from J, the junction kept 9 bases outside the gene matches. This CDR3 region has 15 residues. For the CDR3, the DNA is TGTGCCAGTAGACAGGGGATAGCGGTGAACACTGAAGCTTTCTTT. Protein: CASRQGIAVNTEAFF.

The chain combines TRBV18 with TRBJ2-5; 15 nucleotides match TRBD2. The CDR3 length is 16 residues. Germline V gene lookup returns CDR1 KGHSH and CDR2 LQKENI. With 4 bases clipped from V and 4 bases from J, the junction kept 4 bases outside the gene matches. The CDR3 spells CASSRGLAGGSETQYF. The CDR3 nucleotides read TGTGCCAGCTCACGAGGACTAGCGGGAGGGTCAGAGACCCAGTACTTC.

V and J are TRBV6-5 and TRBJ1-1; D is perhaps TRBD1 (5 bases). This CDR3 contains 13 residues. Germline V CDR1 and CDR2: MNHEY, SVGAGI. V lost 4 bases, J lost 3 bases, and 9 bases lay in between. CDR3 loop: CASSLGLYTEAFF. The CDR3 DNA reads TGTGCCAGCAGTTTGGGACTCTACACTGAAGCTTTCTTT.

The CDR3 sequence: CATAPTGREGAYNEQFF. DNA for the CDR3: TGCGCCACCGCACCGACAGGGAGGGAAGGGGCCTACAATGAGCAGTTCTTC. J is TRBJ2-1 and V is TRBV5-1; D is possibly TRBD1 or TRBD2 (7 bases each). The V gene's germline CDR1 is SGHRS and CDR2 YFSETQ. The CDR3 is made up of 17 amino acids. V lost 9 bases, J lost 2 bases, and 24 bases lay in between.

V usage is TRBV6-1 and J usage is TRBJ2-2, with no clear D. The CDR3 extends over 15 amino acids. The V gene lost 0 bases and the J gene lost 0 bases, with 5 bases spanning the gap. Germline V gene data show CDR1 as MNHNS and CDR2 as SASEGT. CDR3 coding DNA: TGTGCCAGCAGTGAAGCGCCAGCGAACACCGGGGAGCTGTTTTTT. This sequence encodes CASSEAPANTGELFF.

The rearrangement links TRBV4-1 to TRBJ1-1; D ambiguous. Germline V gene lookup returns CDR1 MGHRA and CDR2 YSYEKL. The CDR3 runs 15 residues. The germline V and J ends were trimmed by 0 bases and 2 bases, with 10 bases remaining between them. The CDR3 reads CASSQDPAGNTEAFF. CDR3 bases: TGCGCCAGCAGCCAAGATCCGGCAGGCAACACTGAAGCTTTCTTT.

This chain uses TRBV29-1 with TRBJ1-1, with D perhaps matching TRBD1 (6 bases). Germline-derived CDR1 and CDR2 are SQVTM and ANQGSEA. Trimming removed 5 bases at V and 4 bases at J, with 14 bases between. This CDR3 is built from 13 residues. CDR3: CSVKHRVATEAFF. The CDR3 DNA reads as TGCAGCGTTAAGCACAGGGTGGCCACTGAAGCTTTCTTT. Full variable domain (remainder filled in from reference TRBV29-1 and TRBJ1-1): SAVISQKPSRDICQRGTSLTIQCQVDSQVTMMFWYRQQPGQSLTLIATANQGSEATYESGFVIDKFPISRPNLTFSTLTVSNMSPEDSSIYLCSVKHRVATEAFFGQGTRLTVV.

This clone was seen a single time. CDR3 sequence reads: CASIGAEREVSLREQYF. The CDR3, as DNA: TGTGCCAGTATAGGGGCGGAGCGGGAGGTCTCCCTTCGTGAGCAGTACTTC. This chain connects TRBV28 to TRBJ2-7; 9 nucleotides agree with TRBD2. V lost 9 bases to trimming and J lost 7 bases; unmatched junction nucleotides: 22. The CDR3 is 17 amino acids. CDR1 is MDHEN, CDR2 SYDVKM, per germline.

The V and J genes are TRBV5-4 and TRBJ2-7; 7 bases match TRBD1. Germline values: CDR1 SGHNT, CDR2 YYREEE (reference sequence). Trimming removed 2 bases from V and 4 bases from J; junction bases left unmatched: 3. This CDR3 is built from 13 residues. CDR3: CASSFRQGYEQYF. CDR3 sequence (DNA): TGTGCCAGCAGCTTCAGACAGGGTTACGAGCAGTACTTC.

The CDR3 region is CSAEERDDAREQYF. CDR3 bases: TGCAGCGCCGAGGAGCGGGATGACGCTAGGGAGCAGTACTTC. The chain joins TRBV29-1 to TRBJ2-7, with 7 bases fitting TRBD2. The CDR3 is 14 residues long. CDR1 and CDR2 (germline): SQVTM, ANQGSEA. V gave up 7 bases and J gave up 7 bases; unmatched junction bases: 16.

As DNA, the CDR3 is TGTGCCAGCAGCTCAACGGGGGGGAACACCGGGGAGCTGTTTTTT. Amino acids: CASSSTGGNTGELFF. This chain connects TRBV7-9 to TRBJ2-2, with 7 bases that match TRBD2. The CDR3 extends over 15 amino acids. CDR1 is SEHNR and CDR2 is FQNEAQ in the germline V gene (reference sequence). V shed 4 bases, J shed 1 base, and the junction held 3 bases outside the gene matches.

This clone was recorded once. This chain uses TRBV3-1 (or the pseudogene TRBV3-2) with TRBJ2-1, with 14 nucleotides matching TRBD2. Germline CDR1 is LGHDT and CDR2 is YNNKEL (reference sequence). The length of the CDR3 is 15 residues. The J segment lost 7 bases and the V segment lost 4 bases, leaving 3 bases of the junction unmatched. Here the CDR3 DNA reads TGTGCCAGCAGCCTGACTAGCGGGAGGGGAAATGAGCAGTTCTTC. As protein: CASSLTSGRGNEQFF.

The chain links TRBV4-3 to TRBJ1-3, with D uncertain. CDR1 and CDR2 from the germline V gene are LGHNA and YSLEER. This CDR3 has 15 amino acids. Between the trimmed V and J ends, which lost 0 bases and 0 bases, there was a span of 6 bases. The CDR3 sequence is CASSQEAHSGNTIYF. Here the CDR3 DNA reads TGCGCCAGCAGCCAAGAGGCACACTCTGGAAACACCATATATTTT.

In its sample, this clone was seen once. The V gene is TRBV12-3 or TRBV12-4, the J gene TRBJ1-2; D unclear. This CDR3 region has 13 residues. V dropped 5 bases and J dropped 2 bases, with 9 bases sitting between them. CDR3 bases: TGTGCCAGCAGTCGCGCGGGGAACTATGGCTACACCTTC. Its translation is CASSRAGNYGYTF.

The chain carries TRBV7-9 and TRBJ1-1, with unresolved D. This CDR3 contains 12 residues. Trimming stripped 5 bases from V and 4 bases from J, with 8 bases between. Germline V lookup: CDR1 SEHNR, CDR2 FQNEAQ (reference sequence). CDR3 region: CASSLRPTEAFF. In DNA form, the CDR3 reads TGTGCCAGCAGCCTCCGGCCCACTGAAGCTTTCTTT. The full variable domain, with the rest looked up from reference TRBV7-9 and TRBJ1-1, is DTGVSQNPRHKITKRGQNVTFRCDPISEHNRLYWYRQTLGQGPEFLTYFQNEAQLEKSRLLSDRFSAERPKGSFSTLEIQRTEQGDSAMYLCASSLRPTEAFFGQGTRLTVV.

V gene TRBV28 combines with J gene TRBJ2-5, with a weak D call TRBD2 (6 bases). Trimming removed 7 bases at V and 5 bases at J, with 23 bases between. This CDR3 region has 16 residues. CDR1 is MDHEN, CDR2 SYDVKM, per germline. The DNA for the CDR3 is TGTGCCAGCACCTTAAACCCGGGCGTAGGAGGGGAGACCCAGTACTTC. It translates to CASTLNPGVGGETQYF.

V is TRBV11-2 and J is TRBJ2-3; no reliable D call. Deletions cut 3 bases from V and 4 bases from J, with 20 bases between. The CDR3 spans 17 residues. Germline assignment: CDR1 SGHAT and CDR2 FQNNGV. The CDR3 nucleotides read TGTGCCAGCAGCTTCTTACCAACGCAGTATCGGGCAGATACGCAGTATTTT. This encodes CASSFLPTQYRADTQYF.

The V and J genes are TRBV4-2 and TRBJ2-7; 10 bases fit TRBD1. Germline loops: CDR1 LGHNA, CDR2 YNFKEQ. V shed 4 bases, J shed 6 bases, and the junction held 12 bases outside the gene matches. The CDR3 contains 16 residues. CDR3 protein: CASSPETGTGAFEQYF. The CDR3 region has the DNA TGTGCCAGCAGCCCAGAAACCGGGACAGGGGCATTCGAGCAGTACTTC.

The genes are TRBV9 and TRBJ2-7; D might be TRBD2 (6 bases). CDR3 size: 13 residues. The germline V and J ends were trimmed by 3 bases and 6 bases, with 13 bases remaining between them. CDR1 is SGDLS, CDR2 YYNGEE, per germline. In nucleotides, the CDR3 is TGTGCCAGCAGCGGTAGTAGCGGCGGCGAGCAGTACTTC. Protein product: CASSGSSGGEQYF. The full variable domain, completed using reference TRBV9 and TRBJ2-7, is DSGVTQTPKHLITATGQRVTLRCSPRSGDLSVYWYQQSLDQGLQFLIQYYNGEERAKGNILERFSAQQFPDLHSELNLSSLELGDSALYFCASSGSSGGEQYFGPGTRLTVT.

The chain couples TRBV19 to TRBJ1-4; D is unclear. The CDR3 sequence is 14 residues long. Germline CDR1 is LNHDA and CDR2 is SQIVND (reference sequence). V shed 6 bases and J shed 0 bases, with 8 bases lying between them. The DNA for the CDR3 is TGTGCCAGTAGAAAGGGAGCAACTAATGAAAAACTGTTTTTT. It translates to CASRKGATNEKLFF.

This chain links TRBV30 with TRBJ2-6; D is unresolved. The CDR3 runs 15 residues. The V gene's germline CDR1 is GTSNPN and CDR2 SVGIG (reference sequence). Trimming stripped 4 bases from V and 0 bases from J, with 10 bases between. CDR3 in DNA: TGTGCCTGGATCAGACGCCTCTCTGGGGCCAACGTCCTGACTTTC. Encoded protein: CAWIRRLSGANVLTF.

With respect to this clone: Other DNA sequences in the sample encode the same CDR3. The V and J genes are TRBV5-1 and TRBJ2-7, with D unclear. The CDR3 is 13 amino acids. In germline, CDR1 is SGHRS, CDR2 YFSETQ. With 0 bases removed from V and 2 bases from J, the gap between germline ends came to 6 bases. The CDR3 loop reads CASSLDGAYEQYF. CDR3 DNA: TGCGCCAGCAGCTTGGACGGAGCCTACGAGCAGTACTTC.